This T cell receptor beta chain was documented in a study of control samples from healthy donors and cancer patients. The CDR3 spans 11 residues. The V end was cut by 5 bases, the J end by 4 bases, with 6 bases between. Per germline, CDR1 SNHLY and CDR2 FYNNEI. Assay used: immunoSEQ multiplex PCR; TCRdb lists only in-frame clones, some missing. This table has 15,000 to 20,000 clones, around 89% appearing once. This clonotype was obtained from a woman aged 55-70 years with head and neck cancer. This chain links TRBV2 with TRBJ2-7, with D perhaps TRBD1 (6 bases). Sequenced sample: PBMCs. This CDR3 reads CASSTGYEQYF. CDR3 DNA: TGTGCCAGCAGTACAGGGTACGAGCAGTACTTC.